The 14 T cell receptor beta chains below were found in one sample sequenced in a study of vaccination and CD4 T cells after COVID-19. Sequence data for DNA of cultured CD4+ T cells were generated by the Oncomine TCR Beta short-read assay. Using its own MiXCR run on the PCR reads, TCRdb lists one record per CDR3 protein. The sample yields some 9,500 distinct CDR3 sequences, 68% seen once. The antigens of these receptors remain unknown. Regarding treatment: roughly 10-day PBMC culture with coronavirus spike peptide pools or control peptides (ViraFEST assay). The specimen comprised CD4+ T cells from blood, cultured in vitro, sampled before SARS-CoV-2 vaccination. These receptors were taken from a human donor who had recovered from COVID-19.

The J gene is TRBJ2-1, the V gene TRBV24-1; TRBD1 matches 8 bases. The J segment lost 2 bases and the V segment lost 2 bases, leaving 4 bases of the junction unmatched. Germline V CDR1 and CDR2: KGHDR, SFDVKD. This CDR3 comprises 16 residues. DNA of the CDR3: TGTGCCACCAGTGATTCGGGACAGGCGGCCTACAATGAGCAGTTCTTC. Translated, it gives CATSDSGQAAYNEQFF.

The genes are TRBV10-3 and TRBJ2-3; 8 nucleotides line up with TRBD1. V shed 8 bases, J shed 5 bases, and the junction held 6 bases outside the gene matches. The CDR3 consists of 13 residues. Germline V gene sequence: CDR1 ENHRY, CDR2 SYGVKD. This chain's CDR3 is CAIGQGARDTQYF. Written as DNA, the CDR3 is TGTGCCATCGGGCAGGGGGCAAGAGATACGCAGTATTTT.

The CDR3 here is CSASGRGETQYF. In DNA form, the CDR3 reads TGCAGTGCTAGCGGGAGGGGAGAGACCCAGTACTTC. The chain has TRBV20-1 and TRBJ2-5, with 8 nucleotides matching TRBD2. The junction had 1 base not matched to a gene; V was cut back by 3 bases and J by 4 bases. The CDR3 is 12 amino acids. Germline CDR1 reads DFQATT; CDR2 reads SNEGSKA (reference sequence).

This CDR3 reads CSASKPGAQETQYF. The DNA of the CDR3 is TGCAGTGCTAGTAAACCGGGGGCCCAAGAGACCCAGTACTTC. The rearrangement uses TRBV20-1 and TRBJ2-5; either TRBD1 or TRBD2 may supply D (6 bases each). Trimming took off 3 bases at V and 1 base at J, with 12 bases between the two ends. Germline CDR1 reads DFQATT; CDR2 reads SNEGSKA (reference sequence). The CDR3 loop spans 14 amino acids.

This sequence joins TRBV14 and TRBJ2-2; 7 positions match TRBD1. CDR1 and CDR2 (germline): SGHDN, FVKESK. V shed 5 bases, J shed 1 base, and the junction held 4 bases outside the gene matches. The CDR3 length is 15 residues. The CDR3 coding sequence is TGTGCCAGCAGCTTCGGGACAGTGAACACCGGGGAGCTGTTTTTT. Its protein is CASSFGTVNTGELFF. The variable domain in full, with the rest retrieved from reference TRBV14 and TRBJ2-2, is EAGVTQFPSHSVIEKGQTVTLRCDPISGHDNLYWYRRVMGKEIKFLLHFVKESKQDESGMPNNRFLAERTGGTYSTLKVQPAELEDSGVYFCASSFGTVNTGELFFGEGSRLTVL.

By sample share, this clonotype is medium-sized. V gene TRBV20-1 combines with J gene TRBJ2-3; D is unresolved. The germline V and J ends were trimmed by 2 bases and 1 base, with 7 bases remaining between them. CDR1 DFQATT and CDR2 SNEGSKA come from the germline V gene (reference sequence). This CDR3 has 13 amino acids. DNA of the CDR3: TGCAGTGCTAGATGGAGCGGCACAGATACGCAGTATTTT. Its translation: CSARWSGTDTQYF.

The rearrangement uses TRBV20-1 and TRBJ2-3; 8 nucleotides line up with TRBD1. The CDR3 extends over 13 amino acids. The V and J ends lost 2 bases and 5 bases, in that order; junction bases with no gene match: 3. Germline CDR1 is DFQATT and CDR2 is SNEGSKA (reference sequence). The DNA of the CDR3 is TGCAGTGCTAGAAACGACAGGGGAGATACGCAGTATTTT. This translates into CSARNDRGDTQYF.

V usage is TRBV27 and J usage is TRBJ2-7; possible D gene TRBD2, 5 bases. CDR3 length equals 15 residues. The germline V and J ends were trimmed by 8 bases and 4 bases, with 21 bases remaining between them. From germline, CDR1 is MNHEY and CDR2 SMNVEV (reference sequence). For the CDR3, the DNA is TGTGCCAGCGGCAGAACCGGGAAAGGACCATACGAGCAGTACTTC. Its translation is CASGRTGKGPYEQYF.

The V gene is TRBV5-1, the J gene TRBJ2-4; D unclear. The germline V gene encodes CDR1 SGHRS and CDR2 YFSETQ. The CDR3 is made up of 11 amino acids. V gave up 1 base and J gave up 8 bases, with 4 bases separating them. The CDR3 is CASSLNDIQYF. The CDR3 DNA reads as TGCGCCAGCAGCTTGAATGACATTCAGTACTTC.

V is TRBV28 and J is TRBJ1-3, with D possibly matching TRBD1 (5 bases). This CDR3 spans 17 amino acids. Germline loops: CDR1 MDHEN, CDR2 SYDVKM. The V gene lost 5 bases and the J gene lost 4 bases, with 21 bases spanning the gap. DNA of the CDR3: TGTGCCAGCAGTCTCTACCTGGGGGGGATTGAGGGAAACACCATATATTTT. It codes for CASSLYLGGIEGNTIYF. The variable domain in full, with the rest retrieved from reference TRBV28 and TRBJ1-3, is DVKVTQSSRYLVKRTGEKVFLECVQDMDHENMFWYRQDPGLGLRLIYFSYDVKMKEKGDIPEGYSVSREKKERFSLILESASTNQTSMYLCASSLYLGGIEGNTIYFGEGSWLTVV.

The V and J genes are TRBV7-2 and TRBJ1-4; D might be TRBD1 (5 bases). From germline, CDR1 is SGHTA and CDR2 FQGNSA. V was pared by 5 bases and J by 0 bases, with 10 bases between. This CDR3 has 15 residues. CDR3 region: CASSRPGATNEKLFF. The CDR3 coding sequence is TGTGCCAGCAGCCGCCCGGGGGCAACTAATGAAAAACTGTTTTTT.

This clonotype was picked up a small number of times. This CDR3 reads CASSLSRAGELFF. The CDR3 nucleotides read TGTGCCAGCAGTTTATCGAGAGCGGGGGAGCTGTTTTTT. The chain joins TRBV27 to TRBJ2-2; D remains ambiguous. The germline V gene encodes CDR1 MNHEY and CDR2 SMNVEV (reference sequence). Trimming left V 0 bases short and J 8 bases short, with 7 bases between. The CDR3 consists of 13 residues.

This chain uses TRBV12-3 or TRBV12-4 with TRBJ2-5, with D perhaps being TRBD1 or TRBD2 (5 bases each). This CDR3 is built from 13 residues. Trimming took 3 bases from V and 9 from J, leaving 14 bases between them. The CDR3 DNA reads TGTGCCAGCAGTTTCACCGGGACCCCGGCCCAGTACTTC. Protein product: CASSFTGTPAQYF.

The chain uses TRBV6-2 or TRBV6-3 and TRBJ2-3; D is undetermined. V lost 2 bases to trimming and J lost 4 bases, with 13 bases between them. The CDR3 has 15 amino acids. In germline, CDR1 is MNHEY, CDR2 SVGEGT. The chain's CDR3 is CASSYTPDRPDTQYF. CDR3 DNA: TGTGCCAGCAGTTACACTCCAGACCGTCCAGATACGCAGTATTTT.